This record looks at one T cell receptor beta chain sequence and its context. This record belongs to a study of shared T cell receptors in the human thymus. Germline-derived CDR1 and CDR2 are SGDLS and YYNGEE. This CDR3 has 16 residues. V lost 0 bases and J lost 2; bases outside the gene matches: 6. Clones were read by immunoSEQ multiplex PCR, and TCRdb kept only the in-frame ones, dropping some. Of some 400,000 clones listed, approximately 95% are singletons. Material: thymocytes. V gene TRBV9 combines with J gene TRBJ2-7, with TRBD2 matching over 9 bases. The TCR was taken from a human donor. The CDR3 nucleotides are TGTGCCAGCAGCGTAGCTCCTGGACTAGCGACCTACGAGCAGTACTTC. Translation: CASSVAPGLATYEQYF. Filled out from reference TRBV9 and TRBJ2-7, the complete variable domain reads DSGVTQTPKHLITATGQRVTLRCSPRSGDLSVYWYQQSLDQGLQFLIQYYNGEERAKGNILERFSAQQFPDLHSELNLSSLELGDSALYFCASSVAPGLATYEQYFGPGTRLTVT.